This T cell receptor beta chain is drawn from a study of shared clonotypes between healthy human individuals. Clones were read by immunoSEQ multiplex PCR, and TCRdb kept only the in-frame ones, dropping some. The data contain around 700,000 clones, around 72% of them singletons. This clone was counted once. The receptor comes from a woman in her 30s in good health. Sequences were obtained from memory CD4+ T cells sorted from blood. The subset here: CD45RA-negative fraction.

The CDR3 sequence is CASSSQHSPLHF. CDR3 coding DNA: TGTGCCAGCAGTTCCCAACATTCACCCCTCCACTTT. The V and J genes are TRBV28 and TRBJ1-6, with D unresolved. The length of the CDR3 is 12 residues. Trimming took 4 bases from V and 8 from J, leaving 6 bases between them. Germline CDR1 MDHEN, CDR2 SYDVKM.